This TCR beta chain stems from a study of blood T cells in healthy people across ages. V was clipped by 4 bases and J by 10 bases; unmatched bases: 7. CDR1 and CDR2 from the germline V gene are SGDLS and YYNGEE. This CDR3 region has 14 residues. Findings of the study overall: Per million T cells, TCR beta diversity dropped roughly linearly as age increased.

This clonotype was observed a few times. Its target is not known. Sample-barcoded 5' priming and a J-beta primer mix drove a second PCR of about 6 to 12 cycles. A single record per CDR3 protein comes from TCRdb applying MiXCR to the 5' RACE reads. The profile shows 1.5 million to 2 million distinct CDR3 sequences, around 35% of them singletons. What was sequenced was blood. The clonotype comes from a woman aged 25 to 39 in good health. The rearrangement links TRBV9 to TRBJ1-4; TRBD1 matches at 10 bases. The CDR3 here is CASSSGTGDGKLFF. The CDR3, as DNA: TGTGCCAGCAGCTCCGGGACAGGGGATGGAAAACTGTTTTTT. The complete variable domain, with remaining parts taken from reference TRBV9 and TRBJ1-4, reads DSGVTQTPKHLITATGQRVTLRCSPRSGDLSVYWYQQSLDQGLQFLIQYYNGEERAKGNILERFSAQQFPDLHSELNLSSLELGDSALYFCASSSGTGDGKLFFGSGTQLSVL.